This T cell receptor beta chain was identified in a study of cytomegalovirus exposure and HLA in healthy donors. Study-wide results and limits: The HLA-A and HLA-B alleles of most subjects were reportedly predicted accurately from TCR beta sequences. In an earlier analysis, productive rearrangement rates for most beta V segments clustered near 87% or 30%. Common viral pathogens seemed, in a later analysis, to connect with several of the most significant clusters.

The CDR3 is 13 amino acids. V gave up 0 bases and J gave up 4 bases, with 7 bases separating them. CDR1 and CDR2 (germline): SGHTS, YDEGEE. PCR employed 60 Vbeta and 13 Jbeta primers. Profiling relied on immunoSEQ multiplex PCR, and the TCRdb table lists in-frame clones only, not all of them. The data show around 210,000 clones, with approximately 78% seen just once and 2.7% held by the top ten. Only one count was recorded for this clone. Its antigen is as yet unknown. The rearrangement joins TRBV5-8 to TRBJ1-1, with TRBD1 as a possible D gene (5 bases). The sequenced sample consisted of PBMCs. The sequence was collected from a woman aged 40 to 50 in good health and CMV-seronegative. The CDR3 protein is CASSLAGPTEAFF. CDR3 nucleotides: TGTGCCAGCAGCTTGGCAGGGCCCACTGAAGCTTTCTTT. The full variable domain, completed using reference TRBV5-8 and TRBJ1-1, is EAGVTQSPTHLIKTRGQQATLRCSPISGHTSVYWYQQALGLGLQFLLWYDEGEERNRGNFPPRFSGRQFPNYSSELNVNALELEDSALYLCASSLAGPTEAFFGQGTRLTVV.